This T cell receptor (beta chain) was recorded in a study of T-cell memory formation after mild COVID-19. The study's findings and limits: CD4+ bias marked clones expanding day 15 to 37, unlike balanced contracting clones. Pre-infection memory showed some responding clones, and this suggested that cross-reactive memory joined.

This clonotype was detected only a few times. Its antigen is as yet unknown. TCRalpha and TCRbeta libraries used 5'RACE with constant-segment primers and UMIs. TCRdb re-analysed the 5' RACE reads in MiXCR, keeping a single row per CDR3 protein. The sample has 450,000 or so distinct CDR3 sequences, 20% seen once. Trimming stripped 1 base from V and 1 base from J, with 10 bases between. The CDR3 spans 16 residues. CDR1 SGHAT and CDR2 FQNNGV come from the germline V gene. The source material was PBMCs or a T cell subset sorted from them (not recorded which). V gene TRBV11-2 combines with J gene TRBJ2-2, with D possibly being TRBD1 or TRBD2 (5 bases each). The source of this sequence is an adult woman who had mild COVID-19 (a few samples of this study predate the infection). Cell type and time point are not known. CDR3 coding DNA: TGTGCCAGCAGCTTAGTTATGGGGGTGAACACCGGGGAGCTGTTTTTT. It specifies CASSLVMGVNTGELFF.